This T cell receptor (beta chain) comes out of a study of blood T cell repertoires in COVID-19. Study as a whole: Nucleic acid was either cDNA or gDNA, and it came from T cells, B-cell-depleted T cells, or PBMCs.

In the authors' workflow: Estimates of nucleated cell counts were drawn from the amplification of reference gene primers. Clones were read by immunoSEQ multiplex PCR, and TCRdb kept only the in-frame ones, dropping some. V, J and clone size derive from that table, while D and trimming were established from the DNA sequence. There are 200,000 or so clones in the sample; around 86% occur only once, and 5.5% to 7.5% lies in the top ten. This clone appeared a single time. Germline CDR1 and CDR2: MNHNY and SVGAGI (reference sequence). The CDR3 extends over 15 amino acids. V was pared by 6 bases and J by 2 bases, with 9 bases of the junction left unmatched.

The sequence came from a woman in her thirties or forties with acute or convalescent COVID-19. The sample comprised peripheral blood. The rearrangement joins TRBV6-6 to TRBJ2-7; TRBD1 agrees at 8 bases. The CDR3 region is CASSNPGQETYEQYF. As DNA, the CDR3 is TGTGCCAGCAGCAACCCGGGACAGGAAACCTACGAGCAGTACTTC.